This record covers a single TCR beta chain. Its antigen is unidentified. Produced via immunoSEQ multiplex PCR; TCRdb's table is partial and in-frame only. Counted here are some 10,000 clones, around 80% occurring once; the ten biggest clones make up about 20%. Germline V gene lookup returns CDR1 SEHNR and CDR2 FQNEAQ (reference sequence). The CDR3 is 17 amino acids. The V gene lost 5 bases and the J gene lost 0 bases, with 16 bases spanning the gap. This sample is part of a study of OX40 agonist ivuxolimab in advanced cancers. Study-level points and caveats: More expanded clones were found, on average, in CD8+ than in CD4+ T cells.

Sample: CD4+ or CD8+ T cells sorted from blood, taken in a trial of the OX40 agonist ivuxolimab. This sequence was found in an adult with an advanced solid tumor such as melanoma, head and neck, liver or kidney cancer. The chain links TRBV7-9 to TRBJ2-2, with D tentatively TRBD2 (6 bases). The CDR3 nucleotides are TGTGCCAGCAGCCGAGGGGTAGCGGTCGCGAACACCGGGGAGCTGTTTTTT. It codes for CASSRGVAVANTGELFF.